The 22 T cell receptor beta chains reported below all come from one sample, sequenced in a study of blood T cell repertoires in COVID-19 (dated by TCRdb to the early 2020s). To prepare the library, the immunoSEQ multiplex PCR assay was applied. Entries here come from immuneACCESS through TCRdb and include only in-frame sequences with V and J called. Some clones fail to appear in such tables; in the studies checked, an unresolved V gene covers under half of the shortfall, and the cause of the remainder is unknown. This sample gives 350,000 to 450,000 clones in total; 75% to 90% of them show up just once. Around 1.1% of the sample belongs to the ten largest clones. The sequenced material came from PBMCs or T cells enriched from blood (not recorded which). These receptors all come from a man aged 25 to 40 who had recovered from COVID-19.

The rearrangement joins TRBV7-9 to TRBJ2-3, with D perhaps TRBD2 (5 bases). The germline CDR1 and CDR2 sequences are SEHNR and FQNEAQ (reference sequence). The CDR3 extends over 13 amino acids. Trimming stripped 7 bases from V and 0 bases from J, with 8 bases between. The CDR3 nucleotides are TGTGCCAGCACCCGGACTAGCACAGATACGCAGTATTTT. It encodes CASTRTSTDTQYF.

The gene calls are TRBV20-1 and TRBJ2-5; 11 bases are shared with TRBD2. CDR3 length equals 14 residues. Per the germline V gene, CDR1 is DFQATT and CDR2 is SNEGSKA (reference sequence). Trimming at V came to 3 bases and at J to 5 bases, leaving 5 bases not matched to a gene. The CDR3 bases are TGCAGTGCTAGTAGCGGGAGGGAATGGGAGACCCAGTACTTC. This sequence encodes CSASSGREWETQYF.

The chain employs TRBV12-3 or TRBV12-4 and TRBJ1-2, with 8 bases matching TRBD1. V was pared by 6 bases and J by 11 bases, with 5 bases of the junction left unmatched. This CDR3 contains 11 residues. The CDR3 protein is CASSRQGLYTF. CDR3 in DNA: TGTGCCAGCAGCCGACAGGGGCTGTACACCTTC.

The CDR3 nucleotides read TGCGCCAGCAGCCAAGAGGGACAGGGGCTGTACTATGGCTACACCTTC. Translated, it gives CASSQEGQGLYYGYTF. The chain links TRBV4-1 to TRBJ1-2; 10 nucleotides align to TRBD1. Germline lookup yields CDR1 MGHRA and CDR2 YSYEKL. The CDR3 length is 16 residues. With 0 bases clipped from V and 3 bases from J, the junction kept 4 bases outside the gene matches.

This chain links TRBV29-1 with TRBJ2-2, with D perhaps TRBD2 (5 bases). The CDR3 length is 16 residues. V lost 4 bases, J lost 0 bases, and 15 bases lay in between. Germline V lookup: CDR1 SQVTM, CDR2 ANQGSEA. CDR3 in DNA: TGCAGCGTTGGAAACGGACTGACCGCGAACACCGGGGAGCTGTTTTTT. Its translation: CSVGNGLTANTGELFF.

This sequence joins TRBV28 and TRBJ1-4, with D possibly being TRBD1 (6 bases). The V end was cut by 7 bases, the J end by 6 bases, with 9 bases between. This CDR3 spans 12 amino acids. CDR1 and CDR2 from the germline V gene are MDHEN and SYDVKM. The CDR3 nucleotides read TGTGCCAGCAAACAGGGAGATGAAAAACTGTTTTTT. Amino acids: CASKQGDEKLFF.

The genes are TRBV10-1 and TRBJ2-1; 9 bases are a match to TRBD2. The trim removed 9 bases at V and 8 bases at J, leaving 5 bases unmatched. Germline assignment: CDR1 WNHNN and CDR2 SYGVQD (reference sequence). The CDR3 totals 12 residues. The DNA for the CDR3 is TGCGCCAGTAACGCGGGGGGGCATGAGCAGTTCTTC. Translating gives CASNAGGHEQFF.

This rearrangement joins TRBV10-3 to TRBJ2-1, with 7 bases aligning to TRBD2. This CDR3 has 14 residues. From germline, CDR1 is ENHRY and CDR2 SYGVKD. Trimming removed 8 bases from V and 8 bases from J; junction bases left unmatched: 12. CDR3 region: CAIPAGKNGDEQFF. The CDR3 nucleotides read TGTGCCATCCCAGCGGGAAAGAACGGGGATGAGCAGTTCTTC.

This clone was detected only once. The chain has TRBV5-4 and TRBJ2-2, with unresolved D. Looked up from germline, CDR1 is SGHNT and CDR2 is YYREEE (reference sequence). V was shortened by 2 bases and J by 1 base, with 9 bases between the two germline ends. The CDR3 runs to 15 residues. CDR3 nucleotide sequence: TGTGCCAGCAGCTTTGAGAGAGTGAACACCGGGGAGCTGTTTTTT. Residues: CASSFERVNTGELFF.

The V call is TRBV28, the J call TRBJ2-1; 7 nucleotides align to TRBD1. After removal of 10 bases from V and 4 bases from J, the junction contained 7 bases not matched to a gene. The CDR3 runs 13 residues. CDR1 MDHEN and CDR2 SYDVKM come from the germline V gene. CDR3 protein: CATRDSNYNEQFF. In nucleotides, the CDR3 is TGTGCCACACGGGACAGCAATTACAATGAGCAGTTCTTC. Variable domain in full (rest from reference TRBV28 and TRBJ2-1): DVKVTQSSRYLVKRTGEKVFLECVQDMDHENMFWYRQDPGLGLRLIYFSYDVKMKEKGDIPEGYSVSREKKERFSLILESASTNQTSMYLCATRDSNYNEQFFGPGTRLTVL.

CDR3 sequence (DNA): TGTGCCACACAAACCCGGAACACTGAAGCTTTCTTT. As protein: CATQTRNTEAFF. V usage is TRBV15 and J usage is TRBJ1-1, with D unclear. V was shortened by 9 bases and J by 1 base, with 9 bases between the two germline ends. Germline V CDR1 and CDR2: LNHNV, YYDKDF (reference sequence). The CDR3 sequence is 12 residues long.

CDR3 in DNA: TGTGCCAGCTCACCGCTTACGACAGGGGTAGGAGAGACCCAGTACTTC. Its translation is CASSPLTTGVGETQYF. The chain couples TRBV18 to TRBJ2-5; 8 nucleotides line up with TRBD1. The CDR3 spans 16 residues. J was trimmed by 4 bases and V by 3 bases; bases with no gene match: 10. Germline CDR1 reads KGHSH; CDR2 reads LQKENI.

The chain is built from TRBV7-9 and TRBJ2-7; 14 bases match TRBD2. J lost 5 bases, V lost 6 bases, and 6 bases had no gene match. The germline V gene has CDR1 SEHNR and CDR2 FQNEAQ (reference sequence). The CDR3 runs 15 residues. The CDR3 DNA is TGTGCCAGCAGACCCGGGACTAGCGGGAGCAACGAGCAGTACTTC. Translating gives CASRPGTSGSNEQYF.

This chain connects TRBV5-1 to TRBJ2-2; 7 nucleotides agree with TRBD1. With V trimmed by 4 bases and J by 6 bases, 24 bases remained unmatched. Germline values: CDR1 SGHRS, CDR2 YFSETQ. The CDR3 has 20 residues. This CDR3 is CASSKNFGTAQARGSGELFF. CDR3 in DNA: TGCGCCAGCAGCAAAAATTTTGGGACCGCCCAGGCCAGGGGGTCCGGGGAGCTGTTTTTT. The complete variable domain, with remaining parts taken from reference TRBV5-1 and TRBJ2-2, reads KAGVTQTPRYLIKTRGQQVTLSCSPISGHRSVSWYQQTPGQGLQFLFEYFSETQRNKGNFPGRFSGRQFSNSRSEMNVSTLELGDSALYLCASSKNFGTAQARGSGELFFGEGSRLTVL.

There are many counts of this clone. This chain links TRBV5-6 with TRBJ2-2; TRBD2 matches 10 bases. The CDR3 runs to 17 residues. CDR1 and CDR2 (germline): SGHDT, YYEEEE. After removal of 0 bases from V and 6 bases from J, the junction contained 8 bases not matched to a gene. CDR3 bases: TGTGCCAGCAGCTTGGATGGTAGCGGGAGGCCAGCCGGGGAGCTGTTTTTT. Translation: CASSLDGSGRPAGELFF.

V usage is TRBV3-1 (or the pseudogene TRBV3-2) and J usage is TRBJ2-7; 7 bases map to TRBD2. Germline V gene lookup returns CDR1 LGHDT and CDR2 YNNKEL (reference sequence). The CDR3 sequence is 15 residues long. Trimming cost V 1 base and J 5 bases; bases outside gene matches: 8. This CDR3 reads CASSQAGGGDHEQYF. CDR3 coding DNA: TGTGCCAGCAGCCAAGCCGGGGGAGGGGACCACGAGCAGTACTTC.

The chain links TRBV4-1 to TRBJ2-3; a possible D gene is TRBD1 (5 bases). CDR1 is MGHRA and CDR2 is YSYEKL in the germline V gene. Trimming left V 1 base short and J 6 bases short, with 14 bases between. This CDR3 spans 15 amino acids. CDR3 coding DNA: TGCGCCAGCAGCCAAGTTAGGGGAATGAGGGATACGCAGTATTTT. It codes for CASSQVRGMRDTQYF.

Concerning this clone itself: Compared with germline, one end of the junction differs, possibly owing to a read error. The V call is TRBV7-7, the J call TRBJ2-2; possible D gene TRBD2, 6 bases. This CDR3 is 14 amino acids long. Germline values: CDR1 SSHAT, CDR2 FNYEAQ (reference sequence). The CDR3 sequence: CASSLDRGTGELFF. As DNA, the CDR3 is TGTGCTAGCAGCTTGGACCGGGGGACTGGGGAGCTGTTTTTT.

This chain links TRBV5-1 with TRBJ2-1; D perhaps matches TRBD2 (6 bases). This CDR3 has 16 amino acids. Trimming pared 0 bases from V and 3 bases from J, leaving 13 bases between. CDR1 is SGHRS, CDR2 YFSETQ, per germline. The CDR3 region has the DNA TGCGCCAGCAGCTTGGATCGGGCGGGAAGCTACAATGAGCAGTTCTTC. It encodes CASSLDRAGSYNEQFF.

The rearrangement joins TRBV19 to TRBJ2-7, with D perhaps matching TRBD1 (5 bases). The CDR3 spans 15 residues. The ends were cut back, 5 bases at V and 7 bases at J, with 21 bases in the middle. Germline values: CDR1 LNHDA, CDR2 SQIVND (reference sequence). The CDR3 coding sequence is TGTGCCAGTAGTGGGCAGAGCGTGGGGCTGCGGGAGCAGTACTTC. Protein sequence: CASSGQSVGLREQYF.

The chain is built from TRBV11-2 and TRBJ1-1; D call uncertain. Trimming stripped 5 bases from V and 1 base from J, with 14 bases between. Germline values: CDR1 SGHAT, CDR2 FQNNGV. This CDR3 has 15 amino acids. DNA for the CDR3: TGTGCCAGCAGCCTACCACGGCAGCGGAACACTGAAGCTTTCTTT. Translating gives CASSLPRQRNTEAFF.

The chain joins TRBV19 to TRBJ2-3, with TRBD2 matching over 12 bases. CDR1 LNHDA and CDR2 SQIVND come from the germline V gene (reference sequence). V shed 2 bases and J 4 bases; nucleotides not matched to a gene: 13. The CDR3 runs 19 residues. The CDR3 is CASSIYSPRLAGVSDTQYF. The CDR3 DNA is TGTGCCAGTAGTATATATTCCCCACGACTAGCGGGAGTTTCAGATACGCAGTATTTT.